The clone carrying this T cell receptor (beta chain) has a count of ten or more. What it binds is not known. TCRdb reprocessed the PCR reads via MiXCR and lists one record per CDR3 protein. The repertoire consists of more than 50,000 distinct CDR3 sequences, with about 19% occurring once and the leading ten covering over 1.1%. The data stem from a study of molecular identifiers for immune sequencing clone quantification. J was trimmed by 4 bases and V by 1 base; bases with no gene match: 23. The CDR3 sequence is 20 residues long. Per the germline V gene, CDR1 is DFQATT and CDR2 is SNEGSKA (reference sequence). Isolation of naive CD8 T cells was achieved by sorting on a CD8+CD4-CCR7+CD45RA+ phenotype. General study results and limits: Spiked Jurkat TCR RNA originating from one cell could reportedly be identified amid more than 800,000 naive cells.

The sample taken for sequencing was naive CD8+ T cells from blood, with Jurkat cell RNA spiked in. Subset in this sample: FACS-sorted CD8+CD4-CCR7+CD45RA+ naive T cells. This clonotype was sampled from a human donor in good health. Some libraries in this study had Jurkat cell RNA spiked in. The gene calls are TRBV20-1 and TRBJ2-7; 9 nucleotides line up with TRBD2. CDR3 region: CSARVLHPPIAGASGYEQYF. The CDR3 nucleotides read TGCAGTGCTAGAGTTCTACACCCCCCGATAGCGGGAGCGTCGGGGTACGAGCAGTACTTC.